These 30 T cell receptor beta chains were sequenced from one sample in a study of T cells after somatic rescue of genetic block. Generated by immunoSEQ multiplex PCR, the TCRdb table keeps only in-frame clones and is missing some. The data contain 85,000 to 100,000 clones, 80% to 90% of them singletons. Source material: peripheral blood mononuclear cells (PBMCs). The source of these receptors is a young woman.

This clone was counted between two and nine times. The chain combines TRBV20-1 with TRBJ1-1; D call uncertain. CDR3 length: 11 amino acids. Trimming removed 4 bases from V and 1 base from J, with 4 bases in between. Germline V gives CDR1 DFQATT, CDR2 SNEGSKA (reference sequence). CDR3 amino acids: CSAKENTEAFF. CDR3 sequence (DNA): TGCAGTGCTAAGGAGAACACTGAAGCTTTCTTT.

The rearrangement joins TRBV18 to TRBJ1-1; D not certain. The V gene lost 5 bases and the J gene lost 3 bases, with 10 bases spanning the gap. The CDR3 is 13 amino acids. Germline V gene data show CDR1 as KGHSH and CDR2 as LQKENI. Here the CDR3 reads CASSSKSDTEAFF. CDR3 bases: TGTGCCAGCTCAAGCAAAAGTGACACTGAAGCTTTCTTT.

Only one count was recorded for this clone. As the CDR3 is not closed by the conserved phenylalanine or tryptophan, this likely results from a read error. The V and J genes are TRBV2 and TRBJ1-2, with no clear D. CDR1 is SNHLY, CDR2 FYNNEI, per germline. The V and J ends lost 4 bases and 7 bases respectively, with 4 bases between them. The CDR3 has 10 residues. This chain's CDR3 is CASSVGGYTL. CDR3 in DNA: TGTGCCAGCAGTGTGGGTGGCTACACCCTC.

The CDR3: CASSYTGSDTIYF. The CDR3 DNA reads as TGTGCCAGCAGTTACACAGGGTCGGACACCATATATTTT. The rearrangement uses TRBV27 and TRBJ1-3; possible D gene TRBD1, 6 bases. V shed 4 bases and J shed 8 bases, with 12 bases lying between them. The length of the CDR3 is 13 residues. Germline lookup yields CDR1 MNHEY and CDR2 SMNVEV (reference sequence).

This clone was seen just once. The chain employs TRBV5-1 and TRBJ2-3; no definite D call. The CDR3 covers 13 residues. The ends were cut back, 4 bases at V and 6 bases at J, with 12 bases in the middle. Germline V gives CDR1 SGHRS, CDR2 YFSETQ. The CDR3 DNA follows: TGCGCCAGCAGCCGAATCCTTGGGGATACGCAGTATTTT. Its translation: CASSRILGDTQYF.

This rearrangement joins TRBV18 to TRBJ2-5; perhaps TRBD2 as D (6 bases). Trimming cost V 6 bases and J 2 bases, with 7 bases left between them. The CDR3 is 12 amino acids. Germline CDR1 is KGHSH and CDR2 is LQKENI. The CDR3 DNA reads TGTGCCAGCTCGACTAGACAAGAGACCCAGTACTTC. Residues: CASSTRQETQYF.

This chain links TRBV6-5 with TRBJ2-7, with TRBD1 identical over 10 bases. J lost 5 bases, V lost 2 bases, and 3 bases had no gene match. Germline CDR1 reads MNHEY; CDR2 reads SVGAGI. The CDR3 length is 14 residues. CDR3: CASSYPGQGDEQYF. The CDR3 DNA reads TGTGCCAGCAGTTACCCAGGACAGGGGGACGAGCAGTACTTC.

The rearrangement joins TRBV28 to TRBJ1-1; D not certain. V was cut by 2 bases and J by 6 bases, with 13 bases left in between. The CDR3 has 14 residues. CDR1 and CDR2 from the germline V gene are MDHEN and SYDVKM. The DNA for the CDR3 is TGTGCCAGCAGTTTAAGCCCTGCGCTGCCTGAAGCTTTCTTT. Translating it yields CASSLSPALPEAFF.

This clone is a singleton in its sample. The chain links TRBV5-1 to TRBJ2-5; maybe TRBD1 (5 bases). The V end was cut by 7 bases, the J end by 5 bases, with 18 bases between. The CDR3 totals 14 residues. CDR1 is SGHRS, CDR2 YFSETQ, per germline. This CDR3 reads CASQGSPGGETQYF. DNA of the CDR3: TGCGCCAGCCAGGGATCTCCAGGCGGCGAGACCCAGTACTTC.

The chain has TRBV5-5 and TRBJ2-3; 9 bases line up with TRBD2. The CDR3 is made up of 15 amino acids. With V trimmed by 4 bases and J by 1 base, 4 bases remained unmatched. Germline V lookup: CDR1 SGHKS, CDR2 YYEKEE (reference sequence). CDR3 sequence: CASSRSGSRTDTQYF. The CDR3, as DNA: TGTGCCAGCAGCCGTAGCGGGAGCCGCACAGATACGCAGTATTTT. The complete variable domain, with remaining parts taken from reference TRBV5-5 and TRBJ2-3, reads DAGVTQSPTHLIKTRGQQVTLRCSPISGHKSVSWYQQVLGQGPQFIFQYYEKEERGRGNFPDRFSARQFPNYSSELNVNALLLGDSALYLCASSRSGSRTDTQYFGPGTRLTVL.

The gene calls are TRBV5-1 and TRBJ1-5; TRBD1 might be the D (6 bases). CDR3 length equals 16 residues. The germline V gene encodes CDR1 SGHRS and CDR2 YFSETQ. V was pared by 4 bases and J by 2 bases, with 16 bases between. CDR3 in DNA: TGCGCCAGCAGCCCCGGGGTACAGGGTCGCAATCAGCCCCAGCATTTT. Residues: CASSPGVQGRNQPQHF.

This rearrangement joins TRBV11-2 to TRBJ2-5; TRBD1 agrees at 9 bases. The J call is doubtful: the DNA matches TRBJ2-7 better. Germline-derived CDR1 and CDR2 are SGHAT and FQNNGV. The CDR3 is 14 residues long. Written as DNA, the CDR3 is TGTGCCAGCAGCTTGGGGACAGGGCCCTACGAGCAGTACTTC. Protein sequence: CASSLGTGPYEQYF.

This sequence joins TRBV7-2 and TRBJ1-5, with a weak D call TRBD1 (5 bases). This CDR3 contains 15 residues. The germline CDR1 and CDR2 sequences are SGHTA and FQGNSA. With 5 bases removed from V and 0 bases from J, the gap between germline ends came to 11 bases. The CDR3 region is CASSPRGGSNQPQHF. The CDR3 nucleotides are TGTGCCAGCAGCCCACGGGGGGGTAGCAATCAGCCCCAGCATTTT. Full variable domain (missing parts from reference TRBV7-2 and TRBJ1-5): GAGVSQSPSNKVTEKGKDVELRCDPISGHTALYWYRQSLGQGLEFLIYFQGNSAPDKSGLPSDRFSAERTGGSVSTLTIQRTQQEDSAVYLCASSPRGGSNQPQHFGDGTRLSIL.

The sample holds one count of this clone. A junction boundary mismatches the germline segment, possibly from a read error. J is TRBJ2-7 and V is TRBV28; 15 nucleotides align to TRBD2. The germline V gene encodes CDR1 MDHEN and CDR2 SYDVKM. The CDR3 sequence is 14 residues long. CDR3 DNA sequence: TGTGCCAGCAGTTTCCCCGGGACTAGCGGGAGGTGGCACTTC. The encoded protein is CASSFPGTSGRWHF.

V gene TRBV5-6 combines with J gene TRBJ2-5; 7 nucleotides line up with TRBD2. CDR3 size: 15 residues. J lost 2 bases, V lost 1 base, and 5 bases had no gene match. The germline gives CDR1 SGHDT, CDR2 YYEEEE. CDR3 nucleotide sequence: TGTGCCAGCAGCTTGTCTAGCGGATCACAAGAGACCCAGTACTTC. This translates into CASSLSSGSQETQYF.

J is TRBJ2-3 and V is TRBV27; 11 positions agree with TRBD2. CDR3 size: 18 residues. Trimming cost V 6 bases and J 2 bases; bases outside gene matches: 13. CDR1 and CDR2 (germline): MNHEY, SMNVEV (reference sequence). The CDR3 DNA reads as TGTGCCAGCAGCCAGACTAGCGGGACCGGCCGCCCCACAGATACGCAGTATTTT. Translation gives CASSQTSGTGRPTDTQYF.

The rearrangement joins TRBV6-6 to TRBJ1-2, with D unclear. Per germline, CDR1 MNHNY and CDR2 SVGAGI (reference sequence). V was cut by 0 bases and J by 2 bases, with 13 bases left in between. The length of the CDR3 is 16 residues. The CDR3 DNA is TGTGCCAGCAGTTACTCGAAGCTGGATTTGAACTATGGCTACACCTTC. Protein product: CASSYSKLDLNYGYTF.

This clone has a handful of counts. This chain's CDR3 is CASSQGDRVHYGYTF. CDR3 in DNA: TGTGCCAGCAGCCAGGGGGACAGGGTTCACTATGGCTACACCTTC. This chain joins TRBV16 and TRBJ1-2, with 9 bases that match TRBD1. The CDR3 has 15 amino acids. V lost 3 bases, J lost 3 bases, and 5 bases stayed unmatched. Germline CDR1 and CDR2: KGHSY and FQNENV.

This rearrangement joins TRBV7-8 to TRBJ1-3, with 10 bases lining up with TRBD1. Per the germline V gene, CDR1 is SGHVS and CDR2 is FQNEAQ. The CDR3 loop spans 18 amino acids. Unmatched junction bases numbered 15, after V lost 5 bases and J lost 5 bases. The CDR3 here is CASSPGQGEFWRRNTIYF. The CDR3 DNA reads TGTGCCAGCAGCCCAGGACAGGGGGAATTTTGGCGGAGAAACACCATATATTTT.

The chain employs TRBV27 and TRBJ1-2; a weak D match, TRBD1 (5 bases). CDR3 length: 15 amino acids. Germline CDR1 MNHEY, CDR2 SMNVEV (reference sequence). V lost 6 bases, J lost 0 bases, and 14 bases lay in between. The CDR3: CASSLRDGANYGYTF. CDR3 bases: TGTGCCAGCAGCCTCCGGGACGGAGCTAACTATGGCTACACCTTC.

The V and J genes are TRBV5-1 and TRBJ2-5, with D perhaps TRBD2 (5 bases). V dropped 0 bases and J dropped 2 bases, with 14 bases sitting between them. The CDR3 is 16 residues long. The germline CDR1 and CDR2 sequences are SGHRS and YFSETQ. CDR3 loop: CASSLDRRRQQETQYF. The CDR3 nucleotides are TGCGCCAGCAGCTTGGATCGGAGGCGCCAACAAGAGACCCAGTACTTC.

V is TRBV28 and J is TRBJ2-4, with 11 positions matching TRBD1. The V gene's germline CDR1 is MDHEN and CDR2 SYDVKM. With 5 bases clipped from V and 16 bases from J, the junction kept 7 bases outside the gene matches. This CDR3 spans 12 amino acids. CDR3 sequence reads: CASSRRDRGTYF. The CDR3 DNA follows: TGTGCCAGCAGTCGTCGGGACAGGGGGACTTACTTC.

The rearrangement joins TRBV27 to TRBJ2-3; D call uncertain. The CDR3 runs to 16 residues. V lost 6 bases, J lost 5 bases, and 21 bases lay in between. Germline CDR1 and CDR2: MNHEY and SMNVEV (reference sequence). The CDR3 nucleotides read TGTGCCAGCAGCACAAAAACCGTACGTTCTGTAGATACGCAGTATTTT. Amino acid sequence: CASSTKTVRSVDTQYF.

The chain joins TRBV6-4 to TRBJ1-5, with D unresolved. The CDR3 spans 13 residues. Trimming left V 0 bases short and J 6 bases short, with 6 bases between. The V gene's germline CDR1 is MRHNA and CDR2 SNTAGT. The CDR3: CASSDSLGQPQHF. CDR3 in DNA: TGTGCCAGCAGTGACTCGCTCGGTCAGCCCCAGCATTTT.

CDR3 region: CASSLQGTLNTEAFF. The CDR3 coding sequence is TGCGCCAGCAGCTTGCAGGGGACCTTGAACACTGAAGCTTTCTTT. The gene calls are TRBV5-1 and TRBJ1-1; a possible D gene is TRBD1 (6 bases). Trimming pared 1 base from V and 0 bases from J, leaving 10 bases between. The length of the CDR3 is 15 residues. CDR1 is SGHRS, CDR2 YFSETQ, per germline.

This chain connects TRBV27 to TRBJ2-3; D not certain. V dropped 3 bases and J dropped 2 bases, with 12 bases sitting between them. Germline-derived CDR1 and CDR2 are MNHEY and SMNVEV (reference sequence). The CDR3 sequence is 15 residues long. The CDR3: CASSLVNSPTDTQYF. For the CDR3, the DNA is TGTGCCAGCAGTTTGGTGAACTCACCCACAGATACGCAGTATTTT.

CDR3 region: CASSEGGSRGYEQYF. In nucleotides, the CDR3 is TGTGCCAGCAGTGAGGGGGGTAGTCGAGGCTACGAGCAGTACTTC. V usage is TRBV6-1 and J usage is TRBJ2-7, with a weak D call TRBD2 (6 bases). The CDR3 runs 15 residues. Deletions cut 3 bases from V and 3 bases from J, with 15 bases between. Germline loops: CDR1 MNHNS, CDR2 SASEGT.

This chain joins TRBV29-1 and TRBJ2-3; 14 bases agree with TRBD2. The CDR3 contains 19 residues. Trimming at V came to 7 bases and at J to 5 bases, leaving 20 bases not matched to a gene. Germline CDR1 is SQVTM and CDR2 is ANQGSEA. This CDR3 is CSADYVPGLAGVVVDTQYF. As DNA, the CDR3 is TGCAGCGCCGATTATGTACCGGGACTAGCGGGAGTAGTTGTAGATACGCAGTATTTT.

This rearrangement joins TRBV10-3 to TRBJ2-3; no reliable D call. The CDR3 loop spans 13 amino acids. Germline lookup yields CDR1 ENHRY and CDR2 SYGVKD. The V gene lost 7 bases and the J gene lost 0 bases, with 8 bases spanning the gap. The CDR3, as DNA: TGTGCCATCATGAAGAGCAGCACAGATACGCAGTATTTT. Protein product: CAIMKSSTDTQYF.

This chain connects TRBV28 to TRBJ1-5; perhaps TRBD1 as D (5 bases). The germline V gene encodes CDR1 MDHEN and CDR2 SYDVKM. V gave up 6 bases and J gave up 5 bases, with 17 bases separating them. The CDR3 is made up of 15 amino acids. The CDR3 region is CASSPGGGGHQPQHF. CDR3 DNA sequence: TGTGCCAGCAGCCCGGGAGGCGGGGGACATCAGCCCCAGCATTTT. The complete variable domain, with remaining parts taken from reference TRBV28 and TRBJ1-5, reads DVKVTQSSRYLVKRTGEKVFLECVQDMDHENMFWYRQDPGLGLRLIYFSYDVKMKEKGDIPEGYSVSREKKERFSLILESASTNQTSMYLCASSPGGGGHQPQHFGDGTRLSIL.